This section outlines one TCR beta chain sequence together with its context. Treg sorting used a CD4+CD25+CD127-/low gate. MiXCR, applied by TCRdb to the 5' RACE reads, yields one record per CDR3 protein. This table has fewer than 75,000 distinct CDR3 sequences, about 25% appearing once. Material for sequencing was tumor-infiltrating Tregs sorted from the breast tumor. The source of this sequence is a female donor with breast cancer.

This chain's CDR3 is CASNRQVFTEAFF. The CDR3 DNA reads as TGTGCCAGCAACCGACAGGTATTCACTGAAGCTTTCTTT. The gene calls are TRBV6-2 or TRBV6-3 and TRBJ1-1; D possibly corresponds to TRBD1 (6 bases). Germline V gene data show CDR1 as MNHEY and CDR2 as SVGEGT. Trimming removed 7 bases at V and 4 bases at J, with 13 bases between. The CDR3 has 13 amino acids.